This T cell receptor beta chain was sequenced in a study of sequential checkpoint blockade in melanoma. At the level of the study: First-line arms were nivolumab then ipilimumab, or the reverse, randomized 1:1.

The CDR3 covers 15 residues. V shed 1 base and J shed 6 bases, with 10 bases lying between them. Repertoires were generated with immunoSEQ multiplex PCR, while TCRdb's copy carries only in-frame clones and drops some. In the table there are about 9,200 clones, approximately 23% of which are singletons. Comments on this clone: Its antigen is undetermined.

Study-level results: About 30 times likelier clinical benefit followed increased tumor T-cell fraction and clonality.

This sample's treatment: randomized to nivolumab then ipilimumab (arm A) or the reverse (arm B). None of the patients previously received DNA-damaging chemotherapy. The TCR was taken from a human donor with melanoma. V usage is TRBV23-1 and J usage is TRBJ1-6; D is unclear. TRBV23-1 is an ORF, with its function uncertain. Sequencing was performed on tumor tissue (inferred from file names), taken from a patient given nivolumab and ipilimumab in sequence. The CDR3 spells CASSQWAIPNSPLHF. The CDR3 DNA reads TGCGCCAGCAGTCAATGGGCTATCCCTAATTCACCCCTCCACTTT.